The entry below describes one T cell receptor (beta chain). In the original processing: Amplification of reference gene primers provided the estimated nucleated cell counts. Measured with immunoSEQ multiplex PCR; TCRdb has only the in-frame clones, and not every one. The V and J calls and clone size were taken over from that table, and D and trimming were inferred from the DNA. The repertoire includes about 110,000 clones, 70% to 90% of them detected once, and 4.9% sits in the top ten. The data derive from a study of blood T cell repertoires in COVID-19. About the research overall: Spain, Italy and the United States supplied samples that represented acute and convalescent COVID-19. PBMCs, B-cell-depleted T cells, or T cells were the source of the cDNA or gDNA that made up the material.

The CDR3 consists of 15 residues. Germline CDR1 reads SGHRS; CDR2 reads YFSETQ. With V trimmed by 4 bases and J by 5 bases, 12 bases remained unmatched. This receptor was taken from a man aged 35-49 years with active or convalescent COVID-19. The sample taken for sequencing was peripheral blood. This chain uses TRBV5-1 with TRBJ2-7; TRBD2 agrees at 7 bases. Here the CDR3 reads CASSKDLAVSNEQYF. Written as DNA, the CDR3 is TGCGCCAGCAGCAAGGACCTAGCGGTCTCGAACGAGCAGTACTTC.